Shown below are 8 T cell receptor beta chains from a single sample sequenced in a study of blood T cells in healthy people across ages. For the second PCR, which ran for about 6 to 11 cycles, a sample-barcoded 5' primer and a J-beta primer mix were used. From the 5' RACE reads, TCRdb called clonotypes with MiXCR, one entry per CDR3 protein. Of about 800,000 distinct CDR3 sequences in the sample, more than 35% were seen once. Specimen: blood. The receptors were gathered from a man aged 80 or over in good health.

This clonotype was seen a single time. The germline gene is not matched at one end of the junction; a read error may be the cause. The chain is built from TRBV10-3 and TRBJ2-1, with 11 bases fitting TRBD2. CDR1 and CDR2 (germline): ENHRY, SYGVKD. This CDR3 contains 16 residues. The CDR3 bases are TGTGCCATCAGTGAGTCGTCTAGCGGGAGGAACAAGGAGCAGTTCTTC. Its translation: CAISESSSGRNKEQFF.

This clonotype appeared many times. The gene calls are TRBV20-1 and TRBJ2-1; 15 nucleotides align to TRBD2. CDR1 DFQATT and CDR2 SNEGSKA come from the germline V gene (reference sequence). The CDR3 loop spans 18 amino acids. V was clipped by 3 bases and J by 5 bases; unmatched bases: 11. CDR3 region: CSARSYGTSGRRNNEQFF. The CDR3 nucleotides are TGCAGTGCTAGGTCGTACGGGACTAGCGGGAGGAGAAACAATGAGCAGTTCTTC.

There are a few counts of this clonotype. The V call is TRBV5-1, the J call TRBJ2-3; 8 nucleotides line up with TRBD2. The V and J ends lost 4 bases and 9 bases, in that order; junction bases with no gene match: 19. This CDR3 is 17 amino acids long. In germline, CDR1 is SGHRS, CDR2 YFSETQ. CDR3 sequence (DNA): TGCGCCAGCAGCCTCTCCTCCAACGGAGCGGGAGTAAGGACGCAGTATTTT. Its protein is CASSLSSNGAGVRTQYF.

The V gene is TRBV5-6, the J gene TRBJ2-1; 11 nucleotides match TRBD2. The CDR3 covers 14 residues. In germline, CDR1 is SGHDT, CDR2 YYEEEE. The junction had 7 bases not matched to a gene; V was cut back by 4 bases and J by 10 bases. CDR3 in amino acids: CASSHSGRAREQFF. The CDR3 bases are TGTGCCAGCAGCCATAGCGGGAGGGCCCGGGAGCAGTTCTTC. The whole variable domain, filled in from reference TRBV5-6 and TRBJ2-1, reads DAGVTQSPTHLIKTRGQQVTLRCSPKSGHDTVSWYQQALGQGPQFIFQYYEEEERQRGNFPDRFSGHQFPNYSSELNVNALLLGDSALYLCASSHSGRAREQFFGPGTRLTVL.

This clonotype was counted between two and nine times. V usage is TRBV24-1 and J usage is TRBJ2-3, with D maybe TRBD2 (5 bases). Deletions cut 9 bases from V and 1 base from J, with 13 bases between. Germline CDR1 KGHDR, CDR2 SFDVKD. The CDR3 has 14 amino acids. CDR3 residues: CATATGMGTDTQYF. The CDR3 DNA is TGTGCCACCGCGACGGGAATGGGCACAGATACGCAGTATTTT.

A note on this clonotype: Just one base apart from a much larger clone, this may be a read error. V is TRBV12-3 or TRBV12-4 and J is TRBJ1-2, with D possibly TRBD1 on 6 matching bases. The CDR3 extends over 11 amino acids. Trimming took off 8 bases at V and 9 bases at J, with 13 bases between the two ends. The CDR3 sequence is CASARGASYTF. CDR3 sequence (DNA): TGTGCCAGCGCCCGGGGGGCCAGCTACACCTTC.

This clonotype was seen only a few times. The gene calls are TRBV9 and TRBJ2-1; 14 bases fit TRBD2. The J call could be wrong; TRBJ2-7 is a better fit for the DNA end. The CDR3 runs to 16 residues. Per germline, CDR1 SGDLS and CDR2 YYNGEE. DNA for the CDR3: TGTGCCAGCAGCCCGCGGACTAGCGGGGGGAACAATGAGCAGTACTTC. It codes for CASSPRTSGGNNEQYF.

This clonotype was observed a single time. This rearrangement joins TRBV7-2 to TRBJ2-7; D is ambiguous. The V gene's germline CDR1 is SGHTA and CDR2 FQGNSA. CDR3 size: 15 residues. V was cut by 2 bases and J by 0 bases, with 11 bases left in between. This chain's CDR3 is CASSLQGISSYEQYF. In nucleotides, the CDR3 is TGTGCCAGCAGCTTACAAGGGATCAGCTCCTACGAGCAGTACTTC.